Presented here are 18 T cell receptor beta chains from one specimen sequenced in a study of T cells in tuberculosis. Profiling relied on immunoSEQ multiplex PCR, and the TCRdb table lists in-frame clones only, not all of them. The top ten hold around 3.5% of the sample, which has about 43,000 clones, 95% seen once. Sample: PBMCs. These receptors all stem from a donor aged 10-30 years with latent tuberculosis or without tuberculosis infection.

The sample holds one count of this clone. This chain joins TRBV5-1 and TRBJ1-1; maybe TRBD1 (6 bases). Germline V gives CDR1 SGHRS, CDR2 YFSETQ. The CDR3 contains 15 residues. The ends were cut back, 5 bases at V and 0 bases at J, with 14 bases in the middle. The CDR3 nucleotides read TGCGCCAGCAGTCGGACAGACAATTTGAACACTGAAGCTTTCTTT. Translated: CASSRTDNLNTEAFF.

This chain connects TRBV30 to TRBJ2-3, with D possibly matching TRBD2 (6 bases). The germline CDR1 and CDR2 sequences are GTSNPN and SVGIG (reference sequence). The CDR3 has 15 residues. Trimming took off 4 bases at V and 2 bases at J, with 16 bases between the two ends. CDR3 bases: TGTGCCTGGAAGGTTGCGGGGAAGAACACAGATACGCAGTATTTT. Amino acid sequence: CAWKVAGKNTDTQYF.

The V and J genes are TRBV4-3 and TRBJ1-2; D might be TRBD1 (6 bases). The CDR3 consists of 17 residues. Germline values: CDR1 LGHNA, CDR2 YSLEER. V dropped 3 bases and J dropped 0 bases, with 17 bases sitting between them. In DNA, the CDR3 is TGCGCCAGCAGCCAGGGAACAGGGAGGGCCCCTAACTATGGCTACACCTTC. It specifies CASSQGTGRAPNYGYTF.

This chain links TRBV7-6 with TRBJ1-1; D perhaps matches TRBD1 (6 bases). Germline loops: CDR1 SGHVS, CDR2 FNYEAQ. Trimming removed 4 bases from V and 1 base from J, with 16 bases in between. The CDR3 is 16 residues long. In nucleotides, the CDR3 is TGTGCCAGCAGCTCGAAAGTGGGACAACGGAACACTGAAGCTTTCTTT. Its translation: CASSSKVGQRNTEAFF.

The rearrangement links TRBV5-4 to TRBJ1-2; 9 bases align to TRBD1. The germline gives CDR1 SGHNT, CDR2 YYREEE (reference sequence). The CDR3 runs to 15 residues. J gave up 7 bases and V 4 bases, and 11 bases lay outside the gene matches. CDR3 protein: CASSTKDRGALGYTF. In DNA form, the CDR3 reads TGTGCCAGCAGCACAAAGGACAGGGGCGCCCTTGGCTACACCTTC.

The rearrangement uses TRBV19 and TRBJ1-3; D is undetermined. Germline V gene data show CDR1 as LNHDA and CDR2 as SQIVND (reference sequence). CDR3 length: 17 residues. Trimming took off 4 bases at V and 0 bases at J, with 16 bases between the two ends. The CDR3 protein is CASSNRYLPGSGNTIYF. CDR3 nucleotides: TGTGCCAGTAGTAACCGATACCTCCCGGGCTCTGGAAACACCATATATTTT.

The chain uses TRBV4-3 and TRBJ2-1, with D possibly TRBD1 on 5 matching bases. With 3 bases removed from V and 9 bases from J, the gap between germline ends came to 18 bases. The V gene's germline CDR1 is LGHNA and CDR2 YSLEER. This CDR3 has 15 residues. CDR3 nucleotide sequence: TGCGCCAGCAGCCAGTATAGGGGCATCCCAGGTGAGCAGTTCTTC. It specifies CASSQYRGIPGEQFF.

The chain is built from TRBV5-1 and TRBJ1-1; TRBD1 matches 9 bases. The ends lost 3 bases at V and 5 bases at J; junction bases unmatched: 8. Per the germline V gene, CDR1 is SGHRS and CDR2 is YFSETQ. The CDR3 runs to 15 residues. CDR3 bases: TGCGCCAGCAGCTACCCTGGACAGGGGAGGACTGAAGCTTTCTTT. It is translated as CASSYPGQGRTEAFF.

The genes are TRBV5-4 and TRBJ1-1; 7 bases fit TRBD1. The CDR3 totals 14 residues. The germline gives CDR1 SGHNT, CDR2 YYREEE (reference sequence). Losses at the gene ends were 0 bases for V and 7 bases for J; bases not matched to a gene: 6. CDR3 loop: CASSLEAGGSEAFF. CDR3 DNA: TGTGCCAGCAGCTTGGAGGCAGGGGGTAGTGAAGCTTTCTTT.

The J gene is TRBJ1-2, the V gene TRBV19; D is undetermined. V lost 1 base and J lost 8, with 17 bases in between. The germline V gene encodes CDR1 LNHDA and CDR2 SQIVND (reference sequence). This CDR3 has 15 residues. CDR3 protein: CASSIVSGGSGGYTF. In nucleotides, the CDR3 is TGTGCCAGTAGTATAGTCAGCGGCGGCAGCGGGGGCTACACCTTC.

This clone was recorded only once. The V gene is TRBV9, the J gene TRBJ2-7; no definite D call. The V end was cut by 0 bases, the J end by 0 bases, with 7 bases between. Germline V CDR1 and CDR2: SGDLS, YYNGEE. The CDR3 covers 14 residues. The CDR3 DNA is TGTGCCAGCAGCGTAGACAGCTTCTCCTACGAGCAGTACTTC. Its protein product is CASSVDSFSYEQYF.

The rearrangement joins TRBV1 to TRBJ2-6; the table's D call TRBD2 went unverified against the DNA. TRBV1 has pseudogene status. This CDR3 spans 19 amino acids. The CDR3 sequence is CTSSQRTSGGVSGANVLTF. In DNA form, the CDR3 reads TGCACCAGCAGCCAAAGGACTAGCGGGGGGGTCTCTGGGGCCAACGTCCTGACTTTC.

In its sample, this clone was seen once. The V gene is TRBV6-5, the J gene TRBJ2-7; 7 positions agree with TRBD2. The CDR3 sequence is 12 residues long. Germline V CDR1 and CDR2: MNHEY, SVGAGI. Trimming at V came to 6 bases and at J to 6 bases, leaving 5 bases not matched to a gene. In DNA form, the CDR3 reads TGTGCCAGCAGGGACCTAGCGGCCGAGCAGTACTTC. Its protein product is CASRDLAAEQYF.

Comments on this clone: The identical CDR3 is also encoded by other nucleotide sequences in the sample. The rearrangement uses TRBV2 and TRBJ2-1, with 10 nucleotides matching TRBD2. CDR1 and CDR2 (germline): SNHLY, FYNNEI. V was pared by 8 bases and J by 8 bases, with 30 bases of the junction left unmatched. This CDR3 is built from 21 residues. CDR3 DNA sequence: TGTGCCAGCTGTGTTTGGGGGGGGGAGGGGAAGGCCGGGACTAGCGTGTATGAGCAGTTCTTC. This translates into CASCVWGGEGKAGTSVYEQFF.

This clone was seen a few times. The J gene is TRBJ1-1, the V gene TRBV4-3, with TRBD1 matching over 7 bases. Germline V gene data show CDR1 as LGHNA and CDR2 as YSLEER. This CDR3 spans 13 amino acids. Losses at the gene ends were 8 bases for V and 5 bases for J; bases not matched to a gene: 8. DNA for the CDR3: TGCGCCAGCGGTCAGGACAGGAGGACTGAAGCTTTCTTT. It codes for CASGQDRRTEAFF.

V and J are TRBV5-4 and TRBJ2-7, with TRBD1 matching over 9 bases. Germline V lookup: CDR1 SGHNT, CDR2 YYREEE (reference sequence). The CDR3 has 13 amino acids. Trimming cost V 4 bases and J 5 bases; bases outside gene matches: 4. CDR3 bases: TGTGCCAGCAGCAGGACAGGGGCGGACGAGCAGTACTTC. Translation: CASSRTGADEQYF.

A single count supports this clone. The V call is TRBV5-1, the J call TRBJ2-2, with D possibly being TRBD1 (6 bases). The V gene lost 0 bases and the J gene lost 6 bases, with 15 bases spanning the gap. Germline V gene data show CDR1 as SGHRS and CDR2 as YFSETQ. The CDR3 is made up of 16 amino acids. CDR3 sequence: CASSLAPTGPPGELFF. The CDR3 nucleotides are TGCGCCAGCAGCTTGGCCCCCACAGGGCCTCCCGGGGAGCTGTTTTTT.

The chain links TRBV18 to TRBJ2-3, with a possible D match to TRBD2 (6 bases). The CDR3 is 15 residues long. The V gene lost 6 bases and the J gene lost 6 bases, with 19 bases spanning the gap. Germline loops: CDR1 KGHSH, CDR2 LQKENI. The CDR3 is CASSFAAKRGDTQYF. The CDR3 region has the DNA TGTGCCAGCTCTTTCGCGGCTAAACGGGGGGATACGCAGTATTTT.